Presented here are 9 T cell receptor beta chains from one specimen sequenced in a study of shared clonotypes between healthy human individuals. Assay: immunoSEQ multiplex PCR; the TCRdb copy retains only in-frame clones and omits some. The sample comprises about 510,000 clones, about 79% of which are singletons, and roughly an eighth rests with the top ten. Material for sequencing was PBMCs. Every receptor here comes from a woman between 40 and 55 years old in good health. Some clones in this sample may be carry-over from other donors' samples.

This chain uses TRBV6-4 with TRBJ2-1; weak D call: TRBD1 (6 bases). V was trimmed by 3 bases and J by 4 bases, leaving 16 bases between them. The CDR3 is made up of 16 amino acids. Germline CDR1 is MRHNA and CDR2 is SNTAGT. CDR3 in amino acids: CASSEAPDRPYNEQFF. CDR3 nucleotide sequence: TGTGCCAGCAGTGAAGCACCGGACAGACCTTACAATGAGCAGTTCTTC.

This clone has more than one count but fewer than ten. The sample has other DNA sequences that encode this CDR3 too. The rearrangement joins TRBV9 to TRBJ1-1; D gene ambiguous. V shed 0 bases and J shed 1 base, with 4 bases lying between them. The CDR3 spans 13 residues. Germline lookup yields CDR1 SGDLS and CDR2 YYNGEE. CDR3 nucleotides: TGTGCCAGCAGCGTAGCTGAGAACACTGAAGCTTTCTTT. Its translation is CASSVAENTEAFF.

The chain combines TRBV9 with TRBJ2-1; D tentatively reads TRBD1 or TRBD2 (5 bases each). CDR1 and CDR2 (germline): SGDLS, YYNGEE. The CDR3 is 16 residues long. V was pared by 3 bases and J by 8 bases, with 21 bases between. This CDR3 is CASSAGPGTRVDEQFF. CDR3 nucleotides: TGTGCCAGCAGCGCCGGACCCGGGACCCGGGTCGATGAGCAGTTCTTC.

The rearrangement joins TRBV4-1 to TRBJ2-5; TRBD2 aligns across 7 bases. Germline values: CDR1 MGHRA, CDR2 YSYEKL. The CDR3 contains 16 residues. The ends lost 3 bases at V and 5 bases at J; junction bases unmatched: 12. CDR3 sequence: CASSHPWVAGDETQYF. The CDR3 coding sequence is TGCGCCAGCAGCCACCCCTGGGTGGCGGGAGACGAGACCCAGTACTTC.

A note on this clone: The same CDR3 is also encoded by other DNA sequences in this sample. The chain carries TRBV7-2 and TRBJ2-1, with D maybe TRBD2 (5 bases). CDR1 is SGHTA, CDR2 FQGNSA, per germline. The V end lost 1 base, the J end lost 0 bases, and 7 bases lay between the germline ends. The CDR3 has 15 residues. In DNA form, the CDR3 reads TGTGCCAGCAGCTTAGTAGGGAGCTCCTACAATGAGCAGTTCTTC. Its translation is CASSLVGSSYNEQFF.

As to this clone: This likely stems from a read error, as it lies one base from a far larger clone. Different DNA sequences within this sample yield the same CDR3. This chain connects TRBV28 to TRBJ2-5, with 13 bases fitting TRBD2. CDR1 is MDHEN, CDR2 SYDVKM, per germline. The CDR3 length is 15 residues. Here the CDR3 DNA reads TGTGCAAGCAGACAGACTAGCGGGAGGCCGGAGACCCAGTACTTC. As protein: CASRQTSGRPETQYF.

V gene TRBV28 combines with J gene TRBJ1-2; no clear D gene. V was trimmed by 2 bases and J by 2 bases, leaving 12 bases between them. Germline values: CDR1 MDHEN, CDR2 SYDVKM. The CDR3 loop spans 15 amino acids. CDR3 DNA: TGTGCCAGCAGTTTAGAAAGAGGGCGCAACTATGGCTACACCTTC. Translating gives CASSLERGRNYGYTF.

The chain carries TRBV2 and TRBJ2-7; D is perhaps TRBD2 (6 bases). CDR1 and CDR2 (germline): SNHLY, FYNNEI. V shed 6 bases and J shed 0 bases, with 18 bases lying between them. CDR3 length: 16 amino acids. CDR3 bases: TGTGCCAGCAGCGCGGGACGGCCGAGATACTCCTACGAGCAGTACTTC. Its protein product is CASSAGRPRYSYEQYF.

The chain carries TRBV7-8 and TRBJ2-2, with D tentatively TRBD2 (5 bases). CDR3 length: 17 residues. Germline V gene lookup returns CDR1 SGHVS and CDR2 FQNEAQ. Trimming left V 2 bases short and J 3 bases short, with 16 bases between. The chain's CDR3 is CASSLPHRLAYTGELFF. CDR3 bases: TGTGCCAGCAGCTTACCCCATCGGCTAGCCTACACCGGGGAGCTGTTTTTT.